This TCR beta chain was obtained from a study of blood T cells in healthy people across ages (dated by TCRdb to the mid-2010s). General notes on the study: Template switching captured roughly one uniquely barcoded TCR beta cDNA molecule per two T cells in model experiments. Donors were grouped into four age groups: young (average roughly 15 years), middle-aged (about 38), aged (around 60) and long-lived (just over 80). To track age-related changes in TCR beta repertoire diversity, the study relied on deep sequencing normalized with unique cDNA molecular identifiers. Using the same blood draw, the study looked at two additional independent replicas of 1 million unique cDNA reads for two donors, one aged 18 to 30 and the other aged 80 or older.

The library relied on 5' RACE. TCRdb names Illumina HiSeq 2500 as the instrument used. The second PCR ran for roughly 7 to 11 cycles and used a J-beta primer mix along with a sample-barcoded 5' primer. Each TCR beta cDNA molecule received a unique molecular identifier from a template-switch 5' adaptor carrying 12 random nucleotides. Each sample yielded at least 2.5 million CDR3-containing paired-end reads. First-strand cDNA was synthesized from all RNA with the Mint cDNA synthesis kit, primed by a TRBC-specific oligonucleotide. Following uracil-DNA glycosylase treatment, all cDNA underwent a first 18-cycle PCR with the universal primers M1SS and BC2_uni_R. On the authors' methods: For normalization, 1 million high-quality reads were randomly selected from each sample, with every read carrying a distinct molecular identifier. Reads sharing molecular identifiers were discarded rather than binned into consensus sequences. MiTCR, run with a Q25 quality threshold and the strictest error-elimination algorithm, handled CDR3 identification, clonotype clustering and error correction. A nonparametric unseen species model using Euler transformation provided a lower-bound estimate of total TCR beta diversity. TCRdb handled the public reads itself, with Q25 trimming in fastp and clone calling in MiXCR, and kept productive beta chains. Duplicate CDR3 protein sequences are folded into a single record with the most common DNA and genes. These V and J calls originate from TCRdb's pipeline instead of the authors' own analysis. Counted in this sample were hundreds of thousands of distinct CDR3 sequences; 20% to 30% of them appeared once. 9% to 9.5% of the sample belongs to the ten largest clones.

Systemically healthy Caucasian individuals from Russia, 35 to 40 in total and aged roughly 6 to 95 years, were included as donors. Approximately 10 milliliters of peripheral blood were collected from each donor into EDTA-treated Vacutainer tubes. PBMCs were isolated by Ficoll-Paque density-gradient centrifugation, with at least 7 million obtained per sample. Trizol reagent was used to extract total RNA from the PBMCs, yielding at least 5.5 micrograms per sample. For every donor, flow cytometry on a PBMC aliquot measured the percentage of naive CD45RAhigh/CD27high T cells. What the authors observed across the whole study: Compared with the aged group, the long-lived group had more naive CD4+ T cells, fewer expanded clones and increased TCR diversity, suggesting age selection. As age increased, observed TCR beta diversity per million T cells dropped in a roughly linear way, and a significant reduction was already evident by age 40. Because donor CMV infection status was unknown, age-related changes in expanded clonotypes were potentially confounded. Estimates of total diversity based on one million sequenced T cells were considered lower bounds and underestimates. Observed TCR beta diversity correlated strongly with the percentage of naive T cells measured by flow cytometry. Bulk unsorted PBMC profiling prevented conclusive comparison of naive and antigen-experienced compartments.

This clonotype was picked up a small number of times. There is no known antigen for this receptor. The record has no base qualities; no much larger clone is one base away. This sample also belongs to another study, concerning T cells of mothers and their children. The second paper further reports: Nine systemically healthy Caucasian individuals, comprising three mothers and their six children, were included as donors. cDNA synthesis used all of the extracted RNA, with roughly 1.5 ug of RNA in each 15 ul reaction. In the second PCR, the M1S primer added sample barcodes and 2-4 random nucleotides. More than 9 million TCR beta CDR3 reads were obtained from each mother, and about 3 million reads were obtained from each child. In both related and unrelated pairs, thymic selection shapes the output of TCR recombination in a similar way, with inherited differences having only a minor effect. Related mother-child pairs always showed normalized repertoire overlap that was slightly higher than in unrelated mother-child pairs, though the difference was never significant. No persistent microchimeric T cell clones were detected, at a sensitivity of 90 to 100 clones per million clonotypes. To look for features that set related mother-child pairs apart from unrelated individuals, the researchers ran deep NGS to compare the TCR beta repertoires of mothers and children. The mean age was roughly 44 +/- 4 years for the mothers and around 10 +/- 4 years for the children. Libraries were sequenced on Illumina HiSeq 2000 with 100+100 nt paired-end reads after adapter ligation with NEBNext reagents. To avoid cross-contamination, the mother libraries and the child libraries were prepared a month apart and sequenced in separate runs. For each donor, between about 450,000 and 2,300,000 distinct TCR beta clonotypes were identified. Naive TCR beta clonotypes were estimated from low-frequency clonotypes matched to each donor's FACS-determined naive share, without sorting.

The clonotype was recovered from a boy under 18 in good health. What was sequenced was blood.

The CDR3 here reads CAIRPTGASSGNTIYF. The nucleotide sequence is given as TGTGCCATCAGACCCACAGGGGCTAGCTCTGGAAACACCATATATTTT. The chain joins TRBV10-3 to TRBJ1-3, with TRBD1 matching 7 junction bases. V has 6 bases trimmed and J has 0 bases trimmed; junction bases matching no gene number 8. Based on the germline V gene, the CDR1 and CDR2 sequences are ENHRY and SYGVKD. The CDR3 goes from the cysteine to the phenylalanine over 16 residues. CDR3 DNA is the only sequence kept; it has 48 bases, read in frame from the first base.